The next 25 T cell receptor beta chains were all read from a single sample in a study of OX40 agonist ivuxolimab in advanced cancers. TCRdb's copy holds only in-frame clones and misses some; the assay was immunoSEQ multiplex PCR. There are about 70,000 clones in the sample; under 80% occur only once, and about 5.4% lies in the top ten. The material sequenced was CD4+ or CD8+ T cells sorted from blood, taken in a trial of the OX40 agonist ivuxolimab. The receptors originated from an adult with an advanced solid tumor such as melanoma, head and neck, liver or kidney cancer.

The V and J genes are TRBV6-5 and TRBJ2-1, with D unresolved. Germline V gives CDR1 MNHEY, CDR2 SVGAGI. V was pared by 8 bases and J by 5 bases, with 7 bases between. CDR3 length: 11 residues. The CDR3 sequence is CASSRDNEQFF. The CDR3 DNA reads TGTGCCAGCTCCCGGGACAATGAGCAGTTCTTC.

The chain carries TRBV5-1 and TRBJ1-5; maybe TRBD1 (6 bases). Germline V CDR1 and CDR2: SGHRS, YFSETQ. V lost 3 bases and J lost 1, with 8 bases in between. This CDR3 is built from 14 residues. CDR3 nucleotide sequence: TGCGCCAGCAGCTCTGGACAGAGCAATCAGCCCCAGCATTTT. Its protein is CASSSGQSNQPQHF. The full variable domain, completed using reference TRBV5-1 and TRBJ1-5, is KAGVTQTPRYLIKTRGQQVTLSCSPISGHRSVSWYQQTPGQGLQFLFEYFSETQRNKGNFPGRFSGRQFSNSRSEMNVSTLELGDSALYLCASSSGQSNQPQHFGDGTRLSIL.

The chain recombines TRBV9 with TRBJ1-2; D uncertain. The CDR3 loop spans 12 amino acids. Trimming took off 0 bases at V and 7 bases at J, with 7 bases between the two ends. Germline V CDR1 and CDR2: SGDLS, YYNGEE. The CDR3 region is CASSVGKFGYTF. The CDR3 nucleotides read TGTGCCAGCAGCGTAGGCAAGTTTGGCTACACCTTC.

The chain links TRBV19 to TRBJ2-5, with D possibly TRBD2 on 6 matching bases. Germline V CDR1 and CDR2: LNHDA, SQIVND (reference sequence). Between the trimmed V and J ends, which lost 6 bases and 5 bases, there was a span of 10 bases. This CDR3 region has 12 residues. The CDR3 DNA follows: TGTGCCAGTAGCGCGGGGTGGGAGACCCAGTACTTC. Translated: CASSAGWETQYF.

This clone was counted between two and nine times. The DNA for the CDR3 is TGTGCCAGCAACCACAGGGAAACTAATGAAAAACTGTTTTTT. This translates into CASNHRETNEKLFF. The chain is built from TRBV6-6 and TRBJ1-4; possible D gene TRBD1, 6 bases. V dropped 7 bases and J dropped 1 base, with 10 bases sitting between them. This CDR3 is 14 amino acids long. Germline loops: CDR1 MNHNY, CDR2 SVGAGI (reference sequence).

CDR3 coding DNA: TGTGCCAGCTCACCGGACAGGGGGCACTTCTTT. This translates into CASSPDRGHFF. The chain combines TRBV18 with TRBJ1-1, with TRBD1 matching 11 bases. CDR1 is KGHSH and CDR2 is LQKENI in the germline V gene. The CDR3 totals 11 residues. V gave up 3 bases and J gave up 14 bases; unmatched junction bases: 2.

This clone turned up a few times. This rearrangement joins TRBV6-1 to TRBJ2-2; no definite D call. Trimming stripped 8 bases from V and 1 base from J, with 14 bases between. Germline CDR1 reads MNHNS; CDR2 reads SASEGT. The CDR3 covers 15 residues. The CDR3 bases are TGTGCCAGCTCGTCTAAATGGGGGAACACCGGGGAGCTGTTTTTT. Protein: CASSSKWGNTGELFF.

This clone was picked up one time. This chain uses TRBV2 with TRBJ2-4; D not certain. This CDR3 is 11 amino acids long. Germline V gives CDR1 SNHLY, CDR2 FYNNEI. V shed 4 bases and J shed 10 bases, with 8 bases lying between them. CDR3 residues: CASSAQLIQYF. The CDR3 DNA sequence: TGTGCCAGCAGTGCGCAGCTAATTCAGTACTTC.

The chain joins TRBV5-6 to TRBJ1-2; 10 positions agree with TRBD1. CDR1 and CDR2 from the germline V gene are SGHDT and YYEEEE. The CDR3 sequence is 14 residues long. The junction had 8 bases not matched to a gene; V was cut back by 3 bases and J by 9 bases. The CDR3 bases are TGTGCCAGCAGCTCACTGACAGGGGGCTTGAGCTACACCTTC. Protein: CASSSLTGGLSYTF.

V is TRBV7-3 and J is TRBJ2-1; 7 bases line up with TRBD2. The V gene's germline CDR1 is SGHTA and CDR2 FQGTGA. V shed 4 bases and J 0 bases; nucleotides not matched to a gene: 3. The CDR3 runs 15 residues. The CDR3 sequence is CASSSSGVSYNEQFF. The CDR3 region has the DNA TGTGCCAGCAGCTCTAGCGGAGTCTCCTACAATGAGCAGTTCTTC.

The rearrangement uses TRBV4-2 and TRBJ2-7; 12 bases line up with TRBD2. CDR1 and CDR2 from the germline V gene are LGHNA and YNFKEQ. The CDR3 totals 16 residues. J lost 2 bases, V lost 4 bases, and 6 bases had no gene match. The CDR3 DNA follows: TGTGCCAGCAGCCCGGAAACTAGCGGGAGGACCTACGAGCAGTACTTC. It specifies CASSPETSGRTYEQYF.

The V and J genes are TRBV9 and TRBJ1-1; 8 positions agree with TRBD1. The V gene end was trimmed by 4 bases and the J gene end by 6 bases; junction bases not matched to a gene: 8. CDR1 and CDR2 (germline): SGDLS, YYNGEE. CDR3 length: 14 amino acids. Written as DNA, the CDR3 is TGTGCCAGCAGCCCGACAGGGGAATTCTCTGAAGCTTTCTTT. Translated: CASSPTGEFSEAFF.

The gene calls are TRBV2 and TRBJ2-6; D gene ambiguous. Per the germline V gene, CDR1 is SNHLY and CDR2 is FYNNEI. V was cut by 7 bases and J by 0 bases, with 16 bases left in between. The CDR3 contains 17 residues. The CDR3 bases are TGTGCCAGCAACTACCAGACTCGCAGCTCTGGGGCCAACGTCCTGACTTTC. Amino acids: CASNYQTRSSGANVLTF.

CDR3 protein: CASSLKRNQPQHF. The DNA for the CDR3 is TGTGCCAGCAGTCTTAAGAGGAATCAGCCCCAGCATTTT. This chain joins TRBV6-5 and TRBJ1-5, with unresolved D. This CDR3 is built from 13 residues. V gave up 5 bases and J gave up 4 bases, with 9 bases separating them. From germline, CDR1 is MNHEY and CDR2 SVGAGI.

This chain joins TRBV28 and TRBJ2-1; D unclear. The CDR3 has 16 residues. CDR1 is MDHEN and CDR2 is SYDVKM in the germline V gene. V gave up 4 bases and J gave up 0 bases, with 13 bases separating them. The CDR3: CASSSVSTSSYNEQFF. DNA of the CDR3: TGTGCCAGCAGTTCCGTCTCCACCAGCTCCTACAATGAGCAGTTCTTC. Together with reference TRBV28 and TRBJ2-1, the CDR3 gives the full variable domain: DVKVTQSSRYLVKRTGEKVFLECVQDMDHENMFWYRQDPGLGLRLIYFSYDVKMKEKGDIPEGYSVSREKKERFSLILESASTNQTSMYLCASSSVSTSSYNEQFFGPGTRLTVL.

CDR3 bases: TGTGCCAGCAGTTCGACGGCGTATGAGCAGTTCTTC. Translating it yields CASSSTAYEQFF. V and J are TRBV5-8 and TRBJ2-1, with no clear D. The length of the CDR3 is 12 residues. V shed 5 bases and J shed 8 bases, with 11 bases lying between them. The germline V gene encodes CDR1 SGHTS and CDR2 YDEGEE.

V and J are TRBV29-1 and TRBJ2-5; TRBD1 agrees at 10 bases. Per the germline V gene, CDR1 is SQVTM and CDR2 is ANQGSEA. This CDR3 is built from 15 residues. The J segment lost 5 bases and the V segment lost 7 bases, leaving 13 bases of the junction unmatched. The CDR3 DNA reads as TGCAGCGGGGCGCTGGGACAGGGGCGGATGGAGACCCAGTACTTC. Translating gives CSGALGQGRMETQYF.

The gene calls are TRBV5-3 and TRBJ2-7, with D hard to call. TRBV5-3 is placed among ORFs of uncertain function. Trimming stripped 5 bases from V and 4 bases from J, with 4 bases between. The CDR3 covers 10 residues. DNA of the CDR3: TGTGCCAGAAGAACATACGAGCAGTACTTC. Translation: CARRTYEQYF.

In DNA form, the CDR3 reads TGTGCCAGCAGTGGGACTAGTGGCCACAATGAGCAGTTCTTC. Residues: CASSGTSGHNEQFF. The chain employs TRBV2 and TRBJ2-1; 7 nucleotides agree with TRBD2. The V gene end was trimmed by 4 bases and the J gene end by 5 bases; junction bases not matched to a gene: 5. The CDR3 has 14 residues. Germline assignment: CDR1 SNHLY and CDR2 FYNNEI.

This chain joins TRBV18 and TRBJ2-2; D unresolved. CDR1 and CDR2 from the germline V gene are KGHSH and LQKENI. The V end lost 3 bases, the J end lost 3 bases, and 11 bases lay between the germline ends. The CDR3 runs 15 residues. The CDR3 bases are TGTGCCAGCTCACCGGGCCCCCGAGACACCGGGGAGCTGTTTTTT. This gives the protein CASSPGPRDTGELFF.

CDR3 loop: CASASGALETQYF. The CDR3, as DNA: TGCGCCAGCGCTTCAGGGGCGCTTGAGACCCAGTACTTC. The gene calls are TRBV5-1 and TRBJ2-5; D is possibly TRBD1 (6 bases). Trimming took off 7 bases at V and 5 bases at J, with 15 bases between the two ends. The germline gives CDR1 SGHRS, CDR2 YFSETQ. The CDR3 is 13 residues long.

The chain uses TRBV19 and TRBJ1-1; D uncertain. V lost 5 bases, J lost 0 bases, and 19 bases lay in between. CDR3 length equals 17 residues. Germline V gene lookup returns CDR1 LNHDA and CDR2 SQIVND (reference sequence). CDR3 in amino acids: CASSVNGPGFMNTEAFF. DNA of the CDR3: TGTGCCAGTAGTGTCAACGGGCCGGGCTTCATGAACACTGAAGCTTTCTTT.

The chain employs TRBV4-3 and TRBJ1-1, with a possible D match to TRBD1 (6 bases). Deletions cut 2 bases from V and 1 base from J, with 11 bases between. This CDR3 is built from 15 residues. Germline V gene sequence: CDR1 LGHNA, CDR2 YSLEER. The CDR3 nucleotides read TGCGCCAGCAGCCAACACGAGACAGGGAACACTGAAGCTTTCTTT. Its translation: CASSQHETGNTEAFF.

The CDR3 DNA follows: TGTGCCAGTAGTTTAACAGGGGGCCATCGGAATGAGCAGTTCTTC. Its translation: CASSLTGGHRNEQFF. The chain carries TRBV19 and TRBJ2-1, with 9 bases lining up with TRBD1. CDR1 and CDR2 from the germline V gene are LNHDA and SQIVND (reference sequence). This CDR3 region has 15 residues. After removal of 5 bases from V and 7 bases from J, the junction contained 9 bases not matched to a gene.

The CDR3 nucleotides read TGTGCCAGTAGTCTGGCAGGGATGCACACTGAAGCTTTCTTT. Protein product: CASSLAGMHTEAFF. This chain uses TRBV19 with TRBJ1-1; possible D gene TRBD1, 5 bases. Germline V lookup: CDR1 LNHDA, CDR2 SQIVND (reference sequence). This CDR3 has 14 residues. Between the trimmed V and J ends, which lost 5 bases and 3 bases, there was a span of 13 bases.